Following are 9 T cell receptor beta chains from one sample sequenced in a study of T cells in Graves' hyperthyroidism and ophthalmopathy. RNA transcripts gave rise to amplified TCR beta CDR3 regions. During a first-round RT-PCR of the TCR CDR3, the HTBI primer set was used. TCRdb recomputed calls from the multiplex PCR reads with MiXCR, one row per CDR3 protein. The table shows some 350,000 distinct CDR3 sequences, with around 16% occurring only once. What was sequenced was blood. These receptor sequences come from a young woman with Graves' hyperthyroidism that later progressed to Graves' ophthalmopathy.

This chain uses TRBV27 with TRBJ1-5; D ambiguous. Looked up from germline, CDR1 is MNHEY and CDR2 is SMNVEV (reference sequence). This CDR3 region has 13 residues. V lost 6 bases and J 5 bases, leaving 11 bases between the germline ends. Written as DNA, the CDR3 is TGTGCCAGCAGCAGGACGTCTTATCAGCCCCAGCATTTT. Protein: CASSRTSYQPQHF.

Ten or more counts support this clonotype. The rearrangement joins TRBV9 to TRBJ2-5, with 9 bases that match TRBD2. The CDR3 has 14 residues. Germline V gives CDR1 SGDLS, CDR2 YYNGEE. The trim removed 3 bases at V and 5 bases at J, leaving 5 bases unmatched. The CDR3 sequence: CASSATSGWETQYF. CDR3 in DNA: TGTGCCAGCAGCGCTACTAGCGGGTGGGAGACCCAGTACTTC.

This clonotype was found many times. This sequence joins TRBV5-1 and TRBJ2-1, with a weak D call TRBD2 (6 bases). Germline CDR1 reads SGHRS; CDR2 reads YFSETQ. The CDR3 loop spans 14 amino acids. V was trimmed by 0 bases and J by 4 bases, leaving 8 bases between them. CDR3 DNA sequence: TGCGCCAGCAGCTTGGGACTAGTGTACAATGAGCAGTTCTTC. This translates into CASSLGLVYNEQFF. Together with reference TRBV5-1 and TRBJ2-1, the CDR3 gives the full variable domain: KAGVTQTPRYLIKTRGQQVTLSCSPISGHRSVSWYQQTPGQGLQFLFEYFSETQRNKGNFPGRFSGRQFSNSRSEMNVSTLELGDSALYLCASSLGLVYNEQFFGPGTRLTVL.

The chain employs TRBV20-1 and TRBJ2-3; D gene ambiguous. Trimming left V 6 bases short and J 3 bases short, with 16 bases between. Germline CDR1 DFQATT, CDR2 SNEGSKA (reference sequence). The CDR3 has 14 amino acids. The CDR3 loop reads CSAPLWVGTDTQYF. The CDR3 DNA follows: TGCAGTGCCCCGCTTTGGGTAGGGACAGATACGCAGTATTTT.

This clonotype was recorded at least ten times. The rearrangement uses TRBV6-1 and TRBJ2-7; 12 bases line up with TRBD1. Germline V gene data show CDR1 as MNHNS and CDR2 as SASEGT. This CDR3 region has 14 residues. V shed 6 bases, J shed 7 bases, and the junction held 7 bases outside the gene matches. In DNA form, the CDR3 reads TGTGCCAGCAGACGGGGACAGGGGGCTGGGGAGCAGTACTTC. Translation: CASRRGQGAGEQYF.

This clonotype was seen repeatedly, ten times or more. V is TRBV27 and J is TRBJ1-5; a weak D match, TRBD1 (6 bases). Trimming left V 5 bases short and J 6 bases short, with 17 bases between. The V gene's germline CDR1 is MNHEY and CDR2 SMNVEV (reference sequence). The CDR3 consists of 15 residues. In DNA form, the CDR3 reads TGTGCCAGCAGTCCTGCCAGCAGGGGAAGTCAGCCCCAGCATTTT. Amino acid sequence: CASSPASRGSQPQHF.

This clonotype was counted only a few times. This chain joins TRBV12-5 and TRBJ2-3; TRBD1 is a possible D gene (5 bases). Per germline, CDR1 LGHNT and CDR2 FRNRAP. Trimming took 4 bases from V and 0 from J, leaving 14 bases between them. The CDR3 length is 16 residues. The CDR3 coding sequence is TGTGCTAGTGGTTCACCAGACAGTTCTAGCACAGATACGCAGTATTTT. Its protein is CASGSPDSSSTDTQYF.

Details on this clonotype: Since a much larger clone is just one base distant, this may be a read error. CDR3 amino acids: CTSSSLTRAFF. CDR3 DNA sequence: TGTACCAGCAGCTCCCTGACCAGGGCTTTCTTT. The chain combines TRBV7-9 with TRBJ1-1; D is undetermined. This CDR3 is built from 11 residues. Per germline, CDR1 SEHNR and CDR2 FQNEAQ (reference sequence).

The chain is built from TRBV20-1 and TRBJ2-5; D call uncertain. The CDR3 covers 12 residues. Trimming took 5 bases from V and 5 from J, leaving 12 bases between them. Germline V gives CDR1 DFQATT, CDR2 SNEGSKA (reference sequence). The chain's CDR3 is CSAATKVETQYF. The CDR3 DNA reads TGCAGTGCTGCAACAAAGGTGGAGACCCAGTACTTC.